The rows below give T cell receptor beta chains drawn from one sample of a study of blood T cell repertoires in COVID-19. Some clones are missing from TCRdb's copy, which holds only in-frame ones; the method was immunoSEQ multiplex PCR. The sample holds about 240,000 clones, about 85% seen once. Material for sequencing was peripheral blood. The receptors were sampled from a man between 25 and 39 years old who had recovered from COVID-19. The CDR3 runs from the conserved cysteine through the conserved F or W. Each record gives: J gene, CDR3 length, V gene, CDR3 protein.

TRBJ1-1 | 12 | TRBV5-5 | CASSFVDRETFF
TRBJ1-3 | 15 | TRBV3-1/TRBV3-2 | CASSRRSGSGNTIYF
TRBJ1-1 | 13 | TRBV10-2 | CASRTGYNTEAFF
TRBJ1-4 | 15 | TRBV5-1 | CASSPDTYIAGKLFF
TRBJ2-5 | 13 | TRBV2 | CASSPDSEETQYF
TRBJ1-1 | 15 | TRBV11-2 | CASSLVASSGVTSFF
TRBJ1-4 | 13 | TRBV6-5 | CASKDHGDEKLFF
TRBJ1-6 | 16 | TRBV19 | CASSTLLGGSNSPLHF
TRBJ2-2 | 16 | TRBV25-1 | CATKPLTPGNTGELFF
TRBJ1-4 | 16 | TRBV4-2 | CASSQGRETTNEKLFF
TRBJ2-1 | 14 | TRBV5-1 | CASSLQPGSDEQFF
TRBJ2-5 | 13 | TRBV20-1 | CSASLGGAETQYF
TRBJ2-7 | 14 | TRBV7-2 | CASSQPGFSYEQYF
TRBJ2-5 | 16 | TRBV3-1/TRBV3-2 | CASSQETSGGAETQYF
TRBJ2-1 | 15 | TRBV6-1 | CASSEGRTAFNEQFF
TRBJ1-6 | 15 | TRBV6-5 | CASSRTGTVNSPLHF
TRBJ1-1 | 12 | TRBV25-1 | CASRGRGTEAFF
TRBJ2-2 | 13 | TRBV7-6 | CASSLRNTGELFF
TRBJ1-4 | 14 | TRBV3-1/TRBV3-2 | CATSEGLYNEKLFF
TRBJ2-1 | 19 | TRBV10-2 | CASSGRTSGGESSYNEQFF
TRBJ1-4 | 15 | TRBV3-1/TRBV3-2 | CASSQGSGFNEKLFF
TRBJ2-6 | 19 | TRBV27 | CASSPIRGTGNSGANVLTF
TRBJ1-2 | 13 | TRBV7-9 | CASGGTENYGYTF
TRBJ2-5 | 17 | TRBV5-1 | CASSFGTSGGSQETQYF
TRBJ2-2 | 18 | TRBV7-9 | CASSFLPSTGLVTGELFF
TRBJ1-4 | 14 | TRBV27 | CASSSADRNEKLFF
TRBJ2-5 | 16 | TRBV7-3 | CASSLNGGLYQETQYF
TRBJ2-5 | 13 | TRBV2 | CASRIQASETQYF
TRBJ2-2 | 15 | TRBV15 | CATSKTGTNTGELFF
TRBJ2-3 | 14 | TRBV19 | CASSISSGTDTQYF
TRBJ1-5 | 15 | TRBV5-1 | CASSLSGSSNQPQHF
TRBJ2-3 | 15 | TRBV20-1 | CSASHRTSGTDTQYF
TRBJ1-1 | 17 | TRBV18 | CASSLIAGQGGSTEAFF
TRBJ1-6 | 15 | TRBV5-1 | CASSLGGTGNSPLHF
TRBJ2-1 | 14 | TRBV27 | CASSLTGVYNEQFF
TRBJ1-1 | 12 | TRBV5-8 | CASRAAGYGTFF
TRBJ2-5 | 13 | TRBV6-5 | CASFRGQQETQYF
TRBJ2-6 | 15 | TRBV28 | CASSRPSTGANVLTF
TRBJ1-2 | 15 | TRBV29-1 | CSVKTGTNPFYGYTF